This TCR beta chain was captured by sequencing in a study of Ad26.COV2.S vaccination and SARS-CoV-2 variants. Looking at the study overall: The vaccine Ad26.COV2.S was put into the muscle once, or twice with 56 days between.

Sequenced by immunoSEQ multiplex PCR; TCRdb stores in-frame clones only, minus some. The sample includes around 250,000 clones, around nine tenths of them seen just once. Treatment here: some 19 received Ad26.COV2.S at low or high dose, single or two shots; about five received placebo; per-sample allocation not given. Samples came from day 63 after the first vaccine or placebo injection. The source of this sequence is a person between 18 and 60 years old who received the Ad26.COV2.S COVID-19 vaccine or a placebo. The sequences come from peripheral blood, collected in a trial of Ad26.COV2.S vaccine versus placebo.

CDR3 sequence reads: CASSQDLFNRGGYQPQHF. CDR3 DNA sequence: TGTGCCAGCAGCCAAGATCTTTTTAACAGGGGAGGGTATCAGCCCCAGCATTTT. The gene calls are TRBV4-2 and TRBJ1-5, with TRBD1 matching over 7 bases. The junction had 13 bases not matched to a gene; V was cut back by 0 bases and J by 5 bases. CDR3 length: 18 amino acids. Germline values: CDR1 LGHNA, CDR2 YNFKEQ.